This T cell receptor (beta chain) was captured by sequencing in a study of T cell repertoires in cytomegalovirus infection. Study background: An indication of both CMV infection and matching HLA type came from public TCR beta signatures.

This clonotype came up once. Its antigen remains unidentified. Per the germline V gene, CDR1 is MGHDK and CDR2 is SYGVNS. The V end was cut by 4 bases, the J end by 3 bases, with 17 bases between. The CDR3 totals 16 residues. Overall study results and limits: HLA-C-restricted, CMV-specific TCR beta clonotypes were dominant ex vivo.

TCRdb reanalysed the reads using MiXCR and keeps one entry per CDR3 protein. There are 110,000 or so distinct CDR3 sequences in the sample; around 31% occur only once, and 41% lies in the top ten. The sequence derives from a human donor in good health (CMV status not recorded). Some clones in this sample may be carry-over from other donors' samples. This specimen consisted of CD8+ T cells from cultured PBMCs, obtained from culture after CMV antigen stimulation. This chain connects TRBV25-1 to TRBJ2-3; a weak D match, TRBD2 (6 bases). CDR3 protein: CASSASLVGGTDTQYF. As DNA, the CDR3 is TGTGCCAGCAGTGCATCCTTGGTGGGGGGAACAGATACGCAGTATTTT.